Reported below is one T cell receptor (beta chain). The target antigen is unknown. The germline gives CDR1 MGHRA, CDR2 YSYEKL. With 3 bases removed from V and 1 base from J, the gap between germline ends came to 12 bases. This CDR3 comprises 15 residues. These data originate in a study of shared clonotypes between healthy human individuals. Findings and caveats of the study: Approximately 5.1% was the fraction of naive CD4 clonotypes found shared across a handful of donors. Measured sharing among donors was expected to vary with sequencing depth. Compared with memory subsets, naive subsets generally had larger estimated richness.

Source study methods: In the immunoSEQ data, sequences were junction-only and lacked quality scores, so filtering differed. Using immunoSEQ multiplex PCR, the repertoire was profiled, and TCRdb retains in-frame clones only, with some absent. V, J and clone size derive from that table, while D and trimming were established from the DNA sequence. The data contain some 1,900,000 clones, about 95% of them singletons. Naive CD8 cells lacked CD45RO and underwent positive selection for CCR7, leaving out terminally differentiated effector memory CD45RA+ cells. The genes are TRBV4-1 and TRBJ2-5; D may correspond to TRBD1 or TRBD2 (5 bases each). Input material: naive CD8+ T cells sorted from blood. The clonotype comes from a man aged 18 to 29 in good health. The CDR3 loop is CASSQRAGSQETQYF. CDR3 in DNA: TGCGCCAGCAGCCAGAGGGCAGGGTCCCAAGAGACCCAGTACTTC.